These 17 T cell receptor beta chains were sequenced from one sample in a study of cytomegalovirus exposure and HLA in healthy donors. The PCR had 60 Vbeta and 13 Jbeta primers. The data were produced by immunoSEQ multiplex PCR, yet TCRdb's version contains in-frame clones alone and is incomplete. The data hold about 160,000 clones, with over 65% observed a single time. Material for sequencing was PBMCs. The receptor source for this set is a woman aged 40 to 50 in good health and CMV-seronegative.

This chain links TRBV19 with TRBJ1-1; D ambiguous. Trimming removed 2 bases from V and 0 bases from J, with 4 bases in between. This CDR3 region has 13 residues. The germline gives CDR1 LNHDA, CDR2 SQIVND (reference sequence). The CDR3: CASSISMNTEAFF. Written as DNA, the CDR3 is TGTGCCAGTAGTATAAGCATGAACACTGAAGCTTTCTTT. The variable domain in full, completed from reference TRBV19 and TRBJ1-1, reads DGGITQSPKYLFRKEGQNVTLSCEQNLNHDAMYWYRQDPGQGLRLIYYSQIVNDFQKGDIAEGYSVSREKKESFPLTVTSAQKNPTAFYLCASSISMNTEAFFGQGTRLTVV.

The chain employs TRBV4-1 and TRBJ2-1, with D possibly TRBD1 on 6 matching bases. Germline lookup yields CDR1 MGHRA and CDR2 YSYEKL. This CDR3 comprises 13 residues. Trimming shortened V by 3 bases and J by 8 bases, and 11 bases separated the two germline ends. For the CDR3, the DNA is TGCGCCAGCAGCCAGAACAGGGTCTATGAGCAGTTCTTC. The encoded protein is CASSQNRVYEQFF.

Remarks on this clone: The junction departs from the called germline gene at one end, perhaps through a read error. The V call is TRBV7-9, the J call TRBJ1-4, with TRBD1 matching over 7 bases. CDR1 and CDR2 (germline): SEHNR, FQNEAQ (reference sequence). The CDR3 is made up of 15 amino acids. CDR3 sequence reads: CVSCSDRDINEKLFF. CDR3 sequence (DNA): TGTGTCAGCTGTTCTGACAGGGACATTAATGAAAAACTGTTTTTT.

The chain couples TRBV5-6 to TRBJ2-5, with D perhaps matching TRBD2 (7 bases). Trimming took 5 bases from V and 1 from J, leaving 18 bases between them. CDR3 length: 16 residues. Germline CDR1 SGHDT, CDR2 YYEEEE. The DNA for the CDR3 is TGTGCCAGCAGTTCGTACGGGGGGCGAATCCAAGAGACCCAGTACTTC. This sequence encodes CASSSYGGRIQETQYF.

This clone came up once. The chain joins TRBV18 to TRBJ1-4; D remains ambiguous. The CDR3 has 15 amino acids. Germline V gene sequence: CDR1 KGHSH, CDR2 LQKENI. The germline V and J ends were trimmed by 3 bases and 5 bases, with 13 bases remaining between them. The CDR3 DNA reads TGTGCCAGCTCACCCGTCCGGGGTGTAAATGAAAAACTGTTTTTT. Translated, it gives CASSPVRGVNEKLFF.

The rearrangement links TRBV6-1 to TRBJ2-5; the match to TRBD2 covers 9 bases. Germline V lookup: CDR1 MNHNS, CDR2 SASEGT. The CDR3 loop spans 17 amino acids. V trimming: 1 base; J trimming: 5 bases; junction bases outside the gene matches: 11. The CDR3 nucleotides are TGTGCCAGCAGTGAAGGGATTAGCGGGGGATCCTTTGAGACCCAGTACTTC. It specifies CASSEGISGGSFETQYF.

This clone was detected once. The chain joins TRBV7-9 to TRBJ1-2; 7 bases fit TRBD1. CDR3 length: 13 residues. Germline CDR1 reads SEHNR; CDR2 reads FQNEAQ (reference sequence). With 1 base clipped from V and 10 bases from J, the junction kept 6 bases outside the gene matches. The CDR3 loop is CASSLDWTGFYTF. Written as DNA, the CDR3 is TGTGCCAGCAGCTTAGATTGGACAGGCTTCTACACCTTC.

The rearrangement links TRBV5-4 to TRBJ1-1; D might be TRBD1 (5 bases). The V end was cut by 4 bases, the J end by 3 bases, with 16 bases between. The CDR3 runs to 15 residues. The germline V gene has CDR1 SGHNT and CDR2 YYREEE (reference sequence). Here the CDR3 DNA reads TGTGCCAGCAGCGGGGGAGGGTACGGGGACACTGAAGCTTTCTTT. Encoded protein: CASSGGGYGDTEAFF.

This clone was counted a few times. The chain links TRBV5-5 to TRBJ2-5, with TRBD1 matching over 9 bases. There are 18 residues in the CDR3. Germline V gene sequence: CDR1 SGHKS, CDR2 YYEKEE (reference sequence). V lost 4 bases, J lost 5 bases, and 18 bases stayed unmatched. The CDR3 sequence: CASSRFILTGGIGETQYF. CDR3 nucleotides: TGTGCCAGCAGCCGCTTTATTTTGACAGGGGGGATCGGTGAGACCCAGTACTTC.

This CDR3 reads CASEDRGLSAEQFF. DNA for the CDR3: TGTGCCAGCGAGGACAGGGGGCTTTCGGCTGAGCAGTTCTTC. The rearrangement joins TRBV6-1 to TRBJ2-1; 11 bases align to TRBD1. V lost 8 bases, J lost 9 bases, and 9 bases stayed unmatched. From germline, CDR1 is MNHNS and CDR2 SASEGT. The CDR3 length is 14 residues.

The V call is TRBV6-4, the J call TRBJ2-3, with 9 bases that match TRBD2. Germline V lookup: CDR1 MRHNA, CDR2 SNTAGT. This CDR3 has 15 amino acids. V trimming: 7 bases; J trimming: 7 bases; junction bases outside the gene matches: 12. The CDR3 sequence: CASTEGLAGSNTQYF. The CDR3 region has the DNA TGTGCCAGCACCGAAGGGCTAGCGGGATCCAATACGCAGTATTTT.

The sample holds one count of this clone. The V and J genes are TRBV19 and TRBJ1-2; tentatively, D is TRBD1 (6 bases). CDR3 size: 15 residues. Germline CDR1 is LNHDA and CDR2 is SQIVND (reference sequence). V was clipped by 9 bases and J by 2 bases, with 19 bases between them. The CDR3 reads CASRDNAVINYGYTF. CDR3 nucleotides: TGTGCCAGCAGGGACAACGCTGTGATAAACTATGGCTACACCTTC.

This chain joins TRBV6-5 and TRBJ1-2; D might be TRBD1 (6 bases). V was trimmed by 0 bases and J by 8 bases, leaving 7 bases between them. CDR3 length: 12 amino acids. The germline gives CDR1 MNHEY, CDR2 SVGAGI. Here the CDR3 reads CASSYSQGGYTF. CDR3 DNA sequence: TGTGCCAGCAGTTACTCACAGGGAGGCTACACCTTC.

This chain joins TRBV7-2 and TRBJ2-7; 10 bases are a match to TRBD1. Germline assignment: CDR1 SGHTA and CDR2 FQGNSA. The CDR3 extends over 15 amino acids. V lost 6 bases and J lost 2; bases outside the gene matches: 7. Here the CDR3 DNA reads TGTGCCAGCAGTCCGAGTGGACAGGGGGCCTACGAGCAGTACTTC. Amino acid sequence: CASSPSGQGAYEQYF.

The genes are TRBV21-1 and TRBJ1-2; TRBD1 reflects the table's D call only, with no check against the DNA. TRBV21-1 counts as a pseudogene. This CDR3 comprises 17 residues. The chain's CDR3 is CASSKDFWDNGDYGYTF. The CDR3, as DNA: TGTGCCAGCAGCAAAGACTTTTGGGACAACGGAGACTATGGCTACACCTTC.

This sequence joins TRBV5-1 and TRBJ1-2; D gene ambiguous. The CDR3 runs to 14 residues. Germline V gives CDR1 SGHRS, CDR2 YFSETQ. Trimming pared 4 bases from V and 0 bases from J, leaving 10 bases between. The CDR3 reads CASSPVEPNYGYTF. The CDR3 DNA reads TGCGCCAGCAGCCCGGTAGAACCTAACTATGGCTACACCTTC.

This clone has a single count. The V and J genes are TRBV13 and TRBJ2-2, with 9 bases lining up with TRBD1. Germline CDR1 and CDR2: PRHDT and FYEKMQ (reference sequence). V lost 5 bases to trimming and J lost 4 bases; unmatched junction nucleotides: 8. This CDR3 comprises 16 residues. CDR3 sequence reads: CASSRGQGGRTGELFF. The CDR3 region has the DNA TGTGCCAGCAGCCGGGGACAGGGCGGGCGCACCGGGGAGCTGTTTTTT.